The rows below give T cell receptor beta chains drawn from one sample of a study of regulatory and conventional T cells in RAG deficiency. The assay was immunoSEQ multiplex PCR, and TCRdb's table has in-frame clones only and misses some. The sample carries tens of thousands of clones, more than 90% recorded once. These sequences were also reported in another study, on regulatory T cells.

The sequencing sample was made of CD25- CD4+ T cells sorted from blood. The receptors derive from a human donor in good health. Each CDR3 is given with its conserved first and last residue. Fields, in order: D gene, clone size, J gene, V gene, CDR3 protein, CDR3 DNA. A D gene is named only where the DNA matches it firmly. Clone size is stated in some rows and not others, as once, few, many or a class when expanded.

d_gene: .
abundance: .
j_gene: TRBJ2-3
v_gene: TRBV19
CDR3aa: CASSQQGTIDTQYF
CDR3nt: TGTGCCAGTAGTCAACAGGGTACAATAGATACGCAGTATTTT

d_gene: TRBD1
abundance: .
j_gene: TRBJ1-5
v_gene: TRBV7-6
CDR3aa: CASSLEGARNQPQHF
CDR3nt: TGTGCCAGCAGCTTAGAGGGGGCAAGGAATCAGCCCCAGCATTTT

d_gene: .
abundance: .
j_gene: TRBJ1-3
v_gene: TRBV5-1
CDR3aa: CASSWEGSGTGNTIYF
CDR3nt: TGCGCCAGCAGCTGGGAGGGTTCGGGTACTGGAAACACCATATATTTT

d_gene: .
abundance: once
j_gene: TRBJ2-3
v_gene: TRBV5-1
CDR3aa: CASSLERRTDTQYF
CDR3nt: TGCGCCAGCAGCTTGGAGCGGCGCACAGATACGCAGTATTTT

d_gene: .
abundance: .
j_gene: TRBJ1-1
v_gene: TRBV9
CDR3aa: CASSVVGGPGGTEAFF
CDR3nt: TGTGCCAGCAGCGTAGTTGGGGGGCCGGGGGGCACTGAAGCTTTCTTT

d_gene: .
abundance: .
j_gene: TRBJ1-1
v_gene: TRBV6-5
CDR3aa: CASSYSDRTNTEAFF
CDR3nt: TGTGCCAGCAGTTACTCGGACAGAACGAACACTGAAGCTTTCTTT

d_gene: .
abundance: once
j_gene: TRBJ1-6
v_gene: TRBV27
CDR3aa: CASSPEPRTGGSPLHF
CDR3nt: TGTGCCAGCAGCCCGGAGCCTCGGACGGGGGGATCACCCCTCCACTTT

d_gene: .
abundance: .
j_gene: TRBJ2-2
v_gene: TRBV5-1
CDR3aa: CASSQGNTGELFF
CDR3nt: TGCGCCAGCTCACAGGGCAACACCGGGGAGCTGTTTTTT

d_gene: .
abundance: .
j_gene: TRBJ2-7
v_gene: TRBV28
CDR3aa: CASRRTPSSYEQYF
CDR3nt: TGTGCCAGCAGAAGGACACCAAGCTCCTACGAGCAGTACTTC

d_gene: TRBD1
abundance: .
j_gene: TRBJ1-2
v_gene: TRBV5-6
CDR3aa: CASSPDRVFGYGYTF
CDR3nt: TGTGCCAGCAGCCCGGACAGGGTTTTCGGCTATGGCTACACCTTC

d_gene: .
abundance: once
j_gene: TRBJ2-2
v_gene: TRBV7-7
CDR3aa: CASSSDLNTGELFF
CDR3nt: TGTGCCAGCAGTAGCGACCTGAACACCGGGGAGCTGTTTTTT

d_gene: TRBD1
abundance: .
j_gene: TRBJ1-2
v_gene: TRBV27
CDR3aa: CASSLWDRDYGYTF
CDR3nt: TGTGCCAGCAGTTTATGGGACAGGGACTATGGCTACACCTTC

d_gene: TRBD1
abundance: .
j_gene: TRBJ2-7
v_gene: TRBV5-1
CDR3aa: CASSLAGTGVHEQYF
CDR3nt: TGCGCCAGCAGCCTTGCCGGGACAGGGGTCCACGAGCAGTACTTC